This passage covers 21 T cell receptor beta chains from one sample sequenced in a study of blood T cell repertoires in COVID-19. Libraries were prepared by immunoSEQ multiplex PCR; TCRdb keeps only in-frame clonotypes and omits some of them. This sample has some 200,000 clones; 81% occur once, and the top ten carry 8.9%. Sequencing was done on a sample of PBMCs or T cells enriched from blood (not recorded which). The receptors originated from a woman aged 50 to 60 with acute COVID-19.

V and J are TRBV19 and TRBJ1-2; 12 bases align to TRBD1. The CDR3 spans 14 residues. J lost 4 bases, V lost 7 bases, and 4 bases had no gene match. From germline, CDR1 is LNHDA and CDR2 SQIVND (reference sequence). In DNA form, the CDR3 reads TGTGCCAGTAATATGGGACAGGGGGCCTATGGCTACACCTTC. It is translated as CASNMGQGAYGYTF.

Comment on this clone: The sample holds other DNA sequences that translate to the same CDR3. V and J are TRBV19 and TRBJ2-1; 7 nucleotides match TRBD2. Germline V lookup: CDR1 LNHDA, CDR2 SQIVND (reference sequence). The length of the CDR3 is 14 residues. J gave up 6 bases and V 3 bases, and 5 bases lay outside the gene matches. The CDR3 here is CASSMSGTSNEQFF. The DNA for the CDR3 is TGTGCCAGTAGTATGAGCGGGACCTCCAATGAGCAGTTCTTC. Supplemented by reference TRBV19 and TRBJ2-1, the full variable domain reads DGGITQSPKYLFRKEGQNVTLSCEQNLNHDAMYWYRQDPGQGLRLIYYSQIVNDFQKGDIAEGYSVSREKKESFPLTVTSAQKNPTAFYLCASSMSGTSNEQFFGPGTRLTVL.

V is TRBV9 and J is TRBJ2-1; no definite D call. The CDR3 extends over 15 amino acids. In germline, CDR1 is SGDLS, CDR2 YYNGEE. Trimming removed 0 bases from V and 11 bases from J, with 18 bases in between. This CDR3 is CASSVGGSAGVKQFF. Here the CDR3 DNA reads TGTGCCAGCAGCGTAGGCGGCTCAGCCGGAGTGAAGCAGTTCTTC.

The CDR3 region has the DNA TGTGCCAGCAGCTTAGCGCAGGGGAAGCCCCAGCATTTT. It encodes CASSLAQGKPQHF. The chain joins TRBV7-9 to TRBJ1-5; a possible D gene is TRBD1 (6 bases). CDR1 and CDR2 (germline): SEHNR, FQNEAQ (reference sequence). V shed 0 bases and J shed 8 bases, with 8 bases lying between them. This CDR3 comprises 13 residues.

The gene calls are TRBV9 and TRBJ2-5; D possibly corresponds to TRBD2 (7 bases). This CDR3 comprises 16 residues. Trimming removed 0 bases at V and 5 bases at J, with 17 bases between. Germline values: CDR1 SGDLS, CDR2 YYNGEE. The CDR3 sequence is CASSVVGGAAWETQYF. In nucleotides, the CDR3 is TGTGCCAGCAGCGTAGTGGGGGGGGCAGCCTGGGAGACCCAGTACTTC.

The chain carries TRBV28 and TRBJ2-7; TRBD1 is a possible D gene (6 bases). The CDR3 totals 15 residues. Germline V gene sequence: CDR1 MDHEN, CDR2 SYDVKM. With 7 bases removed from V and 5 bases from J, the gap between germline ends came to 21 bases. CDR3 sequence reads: CASTPGAAQVHEQYF. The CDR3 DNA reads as TGTGCCAGCACCCCAGGGGCAGCTCAGGTCCACGAGCAGTACTTC.

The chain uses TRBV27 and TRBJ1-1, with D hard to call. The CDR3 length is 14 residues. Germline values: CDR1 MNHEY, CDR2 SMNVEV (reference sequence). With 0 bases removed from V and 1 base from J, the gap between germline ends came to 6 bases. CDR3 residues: CASSLSRKNTEAFF. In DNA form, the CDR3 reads TGTGCCAGCAGTTTATCTAGAAAGAACACTGAAGCTTTCTTT.

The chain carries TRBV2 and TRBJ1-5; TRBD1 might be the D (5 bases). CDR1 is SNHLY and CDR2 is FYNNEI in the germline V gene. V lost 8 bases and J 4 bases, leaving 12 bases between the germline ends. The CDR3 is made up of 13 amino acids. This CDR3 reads CASRGDLNQPQHF. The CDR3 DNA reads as TGTGCCAGCCGGGGGGACCTTAATCAGCCCCAGCATTTT.

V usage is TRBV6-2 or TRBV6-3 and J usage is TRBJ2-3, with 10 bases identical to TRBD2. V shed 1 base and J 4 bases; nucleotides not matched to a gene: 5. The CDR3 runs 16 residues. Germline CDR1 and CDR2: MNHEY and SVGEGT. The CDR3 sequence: CASSYWRAGGADTQYF. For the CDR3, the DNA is TGTGCCAGCAGTTACTGGCGAGCGGGAGGGGCAGATACGCAGTATTTT.

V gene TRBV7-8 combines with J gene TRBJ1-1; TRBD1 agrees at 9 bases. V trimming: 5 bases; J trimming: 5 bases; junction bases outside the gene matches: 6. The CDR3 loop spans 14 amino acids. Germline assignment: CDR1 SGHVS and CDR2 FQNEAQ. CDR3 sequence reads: CASSQPGQGTEAFF. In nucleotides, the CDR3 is TGTGCCAGCAGCCAACCGGGACAGGGTACTGAAGCTTTCTTT.

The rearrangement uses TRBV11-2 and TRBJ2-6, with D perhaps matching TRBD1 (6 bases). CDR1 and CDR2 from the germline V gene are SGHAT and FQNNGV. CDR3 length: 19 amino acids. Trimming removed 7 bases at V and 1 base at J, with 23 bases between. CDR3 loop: CASTIPFGQFLSGANVLTF. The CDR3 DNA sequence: TGTGCCAGCACCATTCCCTTCGGACAGTTCCTATCTGGGGCCAACGTCCTGACTTTC.

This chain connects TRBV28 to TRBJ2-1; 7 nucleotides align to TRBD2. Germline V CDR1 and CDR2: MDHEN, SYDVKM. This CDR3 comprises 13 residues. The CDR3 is CAGRERSYNEQFF. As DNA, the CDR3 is TGTGCTGGGAGGGAACGCTCCTACAATGAGCAGTTCTTC.

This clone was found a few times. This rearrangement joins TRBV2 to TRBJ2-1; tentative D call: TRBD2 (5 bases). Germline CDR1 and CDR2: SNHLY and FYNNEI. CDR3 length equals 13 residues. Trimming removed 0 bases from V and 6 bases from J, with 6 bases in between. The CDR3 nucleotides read TGTGCCAGCAGTGAAGCGAGGGCCAATGAGCAGTTCTTC. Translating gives CASSEARANEQFF.

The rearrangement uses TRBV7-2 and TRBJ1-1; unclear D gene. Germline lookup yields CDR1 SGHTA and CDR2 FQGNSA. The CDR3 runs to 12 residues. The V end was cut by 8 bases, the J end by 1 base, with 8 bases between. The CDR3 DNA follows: TGTGCCAGCGGGAGGACGAACACTGAAGCTTTCTTT. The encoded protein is CASGRTNTEAFF.

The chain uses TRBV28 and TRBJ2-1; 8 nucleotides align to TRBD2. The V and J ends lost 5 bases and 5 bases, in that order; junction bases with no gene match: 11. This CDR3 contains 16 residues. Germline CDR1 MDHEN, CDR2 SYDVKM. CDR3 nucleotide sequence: TGTGCCAGCAGTCTACTTAAGCGGGAGAGTAACAATGAGCAGTTCTTC. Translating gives CASSLLKRESNNEQFF.

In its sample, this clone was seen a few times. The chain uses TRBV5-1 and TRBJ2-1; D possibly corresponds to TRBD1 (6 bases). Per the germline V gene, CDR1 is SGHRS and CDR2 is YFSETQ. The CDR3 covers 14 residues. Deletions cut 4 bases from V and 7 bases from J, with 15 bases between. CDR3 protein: CASSPSAGENEQFF. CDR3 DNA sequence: TGCGCCAGCAGCCCCTCGGCAGGGGAGAATGAGCAGTTCTTC.

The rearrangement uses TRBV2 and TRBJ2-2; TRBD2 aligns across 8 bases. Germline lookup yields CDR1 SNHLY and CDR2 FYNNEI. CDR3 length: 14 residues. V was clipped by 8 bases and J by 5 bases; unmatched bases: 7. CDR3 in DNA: TGTGCCAGCGGTACTAGCGGAAGTACCGGGGAGCTGTTTTTT. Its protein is CASGTSGSTGELFF.

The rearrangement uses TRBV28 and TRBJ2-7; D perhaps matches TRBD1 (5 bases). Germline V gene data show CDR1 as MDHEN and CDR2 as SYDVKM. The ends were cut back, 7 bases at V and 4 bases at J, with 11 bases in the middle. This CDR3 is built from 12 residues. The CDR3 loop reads CASNDDSYEQYF. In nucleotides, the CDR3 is TGTGCCAGCAACGACGACAGTTACGAGCAGTACTTC.

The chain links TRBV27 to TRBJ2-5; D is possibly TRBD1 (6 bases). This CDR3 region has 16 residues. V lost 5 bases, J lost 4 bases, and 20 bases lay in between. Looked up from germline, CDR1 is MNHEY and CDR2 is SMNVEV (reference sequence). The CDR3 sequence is CASSPYDGTRGETQYF. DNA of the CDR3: TGTGCCAGCAGTCCTTATGACGGGACACGGGGAGAGACCCAGTACTTC.

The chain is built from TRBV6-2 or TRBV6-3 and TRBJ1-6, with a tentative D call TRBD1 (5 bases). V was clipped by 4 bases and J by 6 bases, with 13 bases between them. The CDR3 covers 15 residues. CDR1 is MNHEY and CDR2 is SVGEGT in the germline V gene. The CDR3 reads CASSFGDFPNSPLHF. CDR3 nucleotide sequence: TGTGCCAGCAGTTTTGGGGACTTTCCTAATTCACCCCTCCACTTT.

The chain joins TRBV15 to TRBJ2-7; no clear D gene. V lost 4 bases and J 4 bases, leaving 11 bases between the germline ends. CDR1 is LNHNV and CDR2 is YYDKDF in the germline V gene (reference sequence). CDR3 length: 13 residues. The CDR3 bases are TGTGCCACCAGCAAAAACCCAACTTACGAGCAGTACTTC. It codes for CATSKNPTYEQYF.